The rows below give T cell receptor beta chains drawn from one sample of a study of blood T cell repertoires in COVID-19. The protocol was immunoSEQ multiplex PCR, while the TCRdb copy is restricted to in-frame clones and leaves out a portion. The data show about 220,000 clones, with around 82% seen just once and more than 2.5% held by the top ten. Sequencing was carried out using peripheral blood. The source is a young woman who had recovered from COVID-19. CDR3s include the opening cysteine and the closing phenylalanine or tryptophan. A D gene is named only where the DNA matches it firmly. Where a row states a size, it is once, few, many or the class of an expanded clone; other rows omit it.

v_gene: TRBV29-1; d_gene: TRBD2; j_gene: TRBJ2-7; abundance: NA; CDR3nt: TGCAGCGTTGTCGCTAGCGGGGGCTCCTACGAGCAGTACTTC; CDR3aa: CSVVASGGSYEQYF
v_gene: TRBV9; d_gene: TRBD2; j_gene: TRBJ2-5; abundance: few; CDR3nt: TGTGCCAGCAGCCACGGACTAGCGGGAGCAGAGACCCAGTACTTC; CDR3aa: CASSHGLAGAETQYF
v_gene: TRBV27; d_gene: TRBD1; j_gene: TRBJ1-6; abundance: NA; CDR3nt: TGTGCCAGCAGTTTCAACGGACAGGGGGATTCACCCCTCCACTTT; CDR3aa: CASSFNGQGDSPLHF
v_gene: TRBV4-1; d_gene: TRBD1; j_gene: TRBJ1-5; abundance: NA; CDR3nt: TGCGCCAGCAGCCGAGCGACAGGGGTGGGCAATCAGCCCCAGCATTTT; CDR3aa: CASSRATGVGNQPQHF
v_gene: TRBV7-9; d_gene: NA; j_gene: TRBJ2-5; abundance: NA; CDR3nt: TGTGCCAGCAGCCGGGTAGTGGCCGAAGAGACCCAGTACTTC; CDR3aa: CASSRVVAEETQYF
v_gene: TRBV19; d_gene: NA; j_gene: TRBJ1-5; abundance: once; CDR3nt: TGTGCCAGTGGGGCAAGGGGTAGCAATCAGCCCCAGCATTTT; CDR3aa: CASGARGSNQPQHF
v_gene: TRBV27; d_gene: NA; j_gene: TRBJ2-7; abundance: NA; CDR3nt: TGTGCCAGCAGTCCCTGGTTATTAGGGGACTACGAGCAGTACTTC; CDR3aa: CASSPWLLGDYEQYF
v_gene: TRBV5-1; d_gene: NA; j_gene: TRBJ1-2; abundance: NA; CDR3nt: TGCGCCAGCAGCTTGGACAGAAATAACTATGGCTACACCTTC; CDR3aa: CASSLDRNNYGYTF
v_gene: TRBV5-1; d_gene: NA; j_gene: TRBJ2-2; abundance: many; CDR3nt: TGCGCCAGCAGCGAAACAGGGAACACCGGGGAGCTGTTTTTT; CDR3aa: CASSETGNTGELFF
v_gene: TRBV28; d_gene: TRBD1; j_gene: TRBJ1-6; abundance: NA; CDR3nt: TGTGCCAGCAGTTTACGTCCCGGGACAGGGAGTTCACCCCTCCACTTT; CDR3aa: CASSLRPGTGSSPLHF
v_gene: TRBV7-9; d_gene: NA; j_gene: TRBJ2-7; abundance: few; CDR3nt: TGTGCCAGCAGCCCGCCGCAGGGACTCTACGAGCAGTACTTC; CDR3aa: CASSPPQGLYEQYF
v_gene: TRBV7-3; d_gene: TRBD1; j_gene: TRBJ1-1; abundance: NA; CDR3nt: TGTGCCAGCAGCTTGTCAGGGGGGCACACTGAAGCTTTCTTT; CDR3aa: CASSLSGGHTEAFF
v_gene: TRBV6-5; d_gene: TRBD1; j_gene: TRBJ1-2; abundance: NA; CDR3nt: TGTGCCAGCAGCCTATACAGGGGAACGGGTGGCTACACCTTC; CDR3aa: CASSLYRGTGGYTF
v_gene: TRBV18; d_gene: TRBD1; j_gene: TRBJ1-1; abundance: NA; CDR3nt: TGTGCCAGCTCTGCTTTCGACAGGGCAGAACATACTGAAGCTTTCTTT; CDR3aa: CASSAFDRAEHTEAFF
v_gene: TRBV5-1; d_gene: NA; j_gene: TRBJ1-3; abundance: NA; CDR3nt: TGCGCCAGCACCTTCCAGGGTTCATCTGGAAACACCATATATTTT; CDR3aa: CASTFQGSSGNTIYF
v_gene: TRBV19; d_gene: NA; j_gene: TRBJ1-5; abundance: NA; CDR3nt: TGTGCCAGTAGTATGGGCTCTAATAGCAATCAGCCCCAGCATTTT; CDR3aa: CASSMGSNSNQPQHF
v_gene: TRBV9; d_gene: NA; j_gene: TRBJ2-1; abundance: NA; CDR3nt: TGTGCCAGCAGCCTCTCGGGACTCGCCGCCAATGAGCAGTTCTTC; CDR3aa: CASSLSGLAANEQFF
v_gene: TRBV4-2; d_gene: TRBD2; j_gene: TRBJ2-3; abundance: NA; CDR3nt: TGTGCCAGCAGCAAACTCTTGGGACTAGCGGGAGGAGCGGAGACAGATACGCAGTATTTT; CDR3aa: CASSKLLGLAGGAETDTQYF
v_gene: TRBV7-9; d_gene: NA; j_gene: TRBJ1-2; abundance: NA; CDR3nt: TGTGCCAGCAGCTTAGCACGGGGTGGCTACACCTTC; CDR3aa: CASSLARGGYTF
v_gene: TRBV23-1; d_gene: TRBD1; j_gene: TRBJ1-2; abundance: NA; CDR3nt: TGCGCCAGCAGTCAATCCCCAGGGGGTAGCTATGGCTACACCTTC; CDR3aa: CASSQSPGGSYGYTF
v_gene: TRBV20-1; d_gene: NA; j_gene: TRBJ2-7; abundance: NA; CDR3nt: TGCAGTGCTAGCAACAGCAACTTC; CDR3aa: CSASNSNF
v_gene: TRBV28; d_gene: TRBD2; j_gene: TRBJ2-2; abundance: NA; CDR3nt: TGTGCCAGCAGTCTATCCACTAGCGGGGCGAACACCGGGGAGCTGTTTTTT; CDR3aa: CASSLSTSGANTGELFF
v_gene: TRBV28; d_gene: NA; j_gene: TRBJ1-4; abundance: NA; CDR3nt: TGTGCCACCGGAGTTCTGGGTAGTGGGGAAAAACTGTTTTTT; CDR3aa: CATGVLGSGEKLFF
v_gene: TRBV6-5; d_gene: NA; j_gene: TRBJ2-5; abundance: NA; CDR3nt: TGTGCCAGCAGTTACCACGGTCAGGGAGAGACCCAGTACTTC; CDR3aa: CASSYHGQGETQYF
v_gene: TRBV18; d_gene: NA; j_gene: TRBJ2-7; abundance: NA; CDR3nt: TGTGCCAGCTCCGAAGCTCCCTGGTACTTC; CDR3aa: CASSEAPWYF
v_gene: TRBV10-3; d_gene: NA; j_gene: TRBJ1-1; abundance: once; CDR3nt: TGTGCCATCAGCGGGCAAGGGAGTCAGACTGAAGCTTTCTTT; CDR3aa: CAISGQGSQTEAFF
v_gene: TRBV24-1; d_gene: TRBD1; j_gene: TRBJ2-3; abundance: few; CDR3nt: TGTGCCACCAGTGATTCTGCCGGACAGGGTAGCACAGATACGCAGTATTTT; CDR3aa: CATSDSAGQGSTDTQYF
v_gene: TRBV28; d_gene: TRBD2; j_gene: TRBJ2-5; abundance: NA; CDR3nt: TGTGCCAGCAGCTCTCACCGACTAGCGGGAGGGGAGACCCAGTACTTC; CDR3aa: CASSSHRLAGGETQYF
v_gene: TRBV4-2; d_gene: TRBD2; j_gene: TRBJ2-3; abundance: NA; CDR3nt: TGTGCCAGCAGCCGAGGCCTAGCGGGGTCAAGCACAGATACGCAGTATTTT; CDR3aa: CASSRGLAGSSTDTQYF
v_gene: TRBV6-6; d_gene: TRBD2; j_gene: TRBJ2-2; abundance: NA; CDR3nt: TGTGCCAGCAGTCTCACCCCCCTAGCGGAGGAGGGCACCGGGGAGCTGTTTTTT; CDR3aa: CASSLTPLAEEGTGELFF
v_gene: TRBV7-9; d_gene: TRBD1; j_gene: TRBJ1-3; abundance: NA; CDR3nt: TGTGCCAGCAGCTTAGTGTCGTGGGACAGCTCTGGAAACACCATATATTTT; CDR3aa: CASSLVSWDSSGNTIYF
v_gene: TRBV19; d_gene: NA; j_gene: TRBJ2-5; abundance: NA; CDR3nt: TGTGCCAGTAGTTATAGACGGCCCGGGGAGACCCAGTACTTC; CDR3aa: CASSYRRPGETQYF
v_gene: TRBV5-6; d_gene: NA; j_gene: TRBJ1-1; abundance: NA; CDR3nt: TGTGCCAGCAGCTCACTAGACCGGGCCCCGATGAACACTGAAGCTTTCTTT; CDR3aa: CASSSLDRAPMNTEAFF
v_gene: TRBV11-2; d_gene: TRBD2; j_gene: TRBJ2-7; abundance: once; CDR3nt: TGTGCCAGCACCCCCCTGGGCGGGAGACTCGAGCAGTACTTC; CDR3aa: CASTPLGGRLEQYF
v_gene: TRBV2; d_gene: NA; j_gene: TRBJ2-1; abundance: NA; CDR3nt: TGTGCCAGCAGTGAAGGCGGGGTCCTCAATGAGCAGTTCTTC; CDR3aa: CASSEGGVLNEQFF
v_gene: TRBV6-5; d_gene: NA; j_gene: TRBJ1-2; abundance: once; CDR3nt: TGTGCCAGCAGTTATGGAGCGGGCGGCTATGGCTACACCTTC; CDR3aa: CASSYGAGGYGYTF
v_gene: TRBV18; d_gene: TRBD1; j_gene: TRBJ2-2; abundance: NA; CDR3nt: TGTGCCAGCTCACCACCGGGACAGGGGAACACCGGGGAGCTGTTTTTT; CDR3aa: CASSPPGQGNTGELFF
v_gene: TRBV5-1; d_gene: TRBD1; j_gene: TRBJ2-2; abundance: few; CDR3nt: TGCGCCAGCAGCGGGCCGACAGGGAGCACCGGGGAGCTGTTTTTT; CDR3aa: CASSGPTGSTGELFF
v_gene: TRBV4-1; d_gene: NA; j_gene: TRBJ2-7; abundance: once; CDR3nt: TGCGCCAGCAGGCCCGGGGTGCGGAGCTACGAGCAGTACTTC; CDR3aa: CASRPGVRSYEQYF
v_gene: TRBV29-1; d_gene: NA; j_gene: TRBJ2-5; abundance: NA; CDR3nt: TGCGCGGGGTTTCTCAGTGAGACCCAGTACTTC; CDR3aa: CAGFLSETQYF
v_gene: TRBV6-5; d_gene: NA; j_gene: TRBJ1-5; abundance: few; CDR3nt: TGTGCCAGCAGTCAGGAGGCCGGCAATCAGCCCCAGCATTTT; CDR3aa: CASSQEAGNQPQHF
v_gene: TRBV6-5; d_gene: NA; j_gene: TRBJ1-3; abundance: few; CDR3nt: TGTGCCAGCAGCCGGAAGGGGCCGGGAAACACCATATATTTT; CDR3aa: CASSRKGPGNTIYF
v_gene: TRBV25-1; d_gene: NA; j_gene: TRBJ2-1; abundance: NA; CDR3nt: TGTGCCAGCAGTGGCACGAGCTCCTACAATGAGCAGTTCTTC; CDR3aa: CASSGTSSYNEQFF
v_gene: TRBV24-1; d_gene: NA; j_gene: TRBJ1-2; abundance: once; CDR3nt: TGTGCCACCAGTGACCGGAGGGGACCCGGGGGATATGGCTACACCTTC; CDR3aa: CATSDRRGPGGYGYTF
v_gene: TRBV19; d_gene: TRBD2; j_gene: TRBJ2-3; abundance: NA; CDR3nt: TGTGCCAGTAGGCAACCGGGACTAGCATTTAGAGATACGCAGTATTTT; CDR3aa: CASRQPGLAFRDTQYF
v_gene: TRBV9; d_gene: NA; j_gene: TRBJ1-1; abundance: once; CDR3nt: TGTGCCAGCAGTCTCGGGGGGGACACTGAAGCTTTCTTT; CDR3aa: CASSLGGDTEAFF
v_gene: TRBV5-1; d_gene: TRBD2; j_gene: TRBJ2-7; abundance: NA; CDR3nt: TGCGCCAGCAGCTTGTTGTCCGAGACTAGCGGGGCCTCCTACGAGCAGTACTTC; CDR3aa: CASSLLSETSGASYEQYF
v_gene: TRBV28; d_gene: NA; j_gene: TRBJ2-5; abundance: few; CDR3nt: TGTGCCAGCAGAAACCCAGGGGAAGAGACCCAGTACTTC; CDR3aa: CASRNPGEETQYF
v_gene: TRBV5-5; d_gene: NA; j_gene: TRBJ2-1; abundance: once; CDR3nt: TGTGCCAGCAGCCTGGGGCCGGGGAATGAGCAGTTCTTC; CDR3aa: CASSLGPGNEQFF
v_gene: TRBV6-6; d_gene: NA; j_gene: TRBJ1-4; abundance: NA; CDR3nt: TGTGCCTCCGGGGGGGGCGGTGAAAAACTGTTTTTT; CDR3aa: CASGGGGEKLFF
v_gene: TRBV5-1; d_gene: TRBD1; j_gene: TRBJ1-4; abundance: NA; CDR3nt: TGCGCCAGCAGCTTCCATGGACAGGGGGTCGAAAAACTGTTTTTT; CDR3aa: CASSFHGQGVEKLFF
v_gene: TRBV28; d_gene: TRBD2; j_gene: TRBJ2-7; abundance: NA; CDR3nt: TGTGCCAGCAGACCTTTAAGGATAGCGGGATCCTCCTACGAGCAGTACTTC; CDR3aa: CASRPLRIAGSSYEQYF
v_gene: TRBV28; d_gene: TRBD2; j_gene: TRBJ2-7; abundance: NA; CDR3nt: TGTGCCAGCAGTTTTTTTGGGGGAGGGCCCGTTGGGGAGCAGTACTTC; CDR3aa: CASSFFGGGPVGEQYF
v_gene: TRBV14; d_gene: NA; j_gene: TRBJ1-5; abundance: NA; CDR3nt: TGTGCCAGCAGCCCCGTACATAGCAATCAGCCCCAGCATTTT; CDR3aa: CASSPVHSNQPQHF
v_gene: TRBV6-6; d_gene: TRBD1; j_gene: TRBJ1-1; abundance: NA; CDR3nt: TGTGCCAGCAGCAACCGGGACAGGGTGGATCACACTGAAGCTTTCTTT; CDR3aa: CASSNRDRVDHTEAFF
v_gene: TRBV6-1; d_gene: TRBD2; j_gene: TRBJ2-1; abundance: NA; CDR3nt: TGTGCCAGCAGTGACTATAGCGGGAGCTCCTACAATGAGCAGTTCTTC; CDR3aa: CASSDYSGSSYNEQFF
v_gene: TRBV14; d_gene: NA; j_gene: TRBJ2-7; abundance: NA; CDR3nt: TGTGCCAGCAGCCAAGATCCGGGATCCTCCTACGAGCAGTACTTC; CDR3aa: CASSQDPGSSYEQYF